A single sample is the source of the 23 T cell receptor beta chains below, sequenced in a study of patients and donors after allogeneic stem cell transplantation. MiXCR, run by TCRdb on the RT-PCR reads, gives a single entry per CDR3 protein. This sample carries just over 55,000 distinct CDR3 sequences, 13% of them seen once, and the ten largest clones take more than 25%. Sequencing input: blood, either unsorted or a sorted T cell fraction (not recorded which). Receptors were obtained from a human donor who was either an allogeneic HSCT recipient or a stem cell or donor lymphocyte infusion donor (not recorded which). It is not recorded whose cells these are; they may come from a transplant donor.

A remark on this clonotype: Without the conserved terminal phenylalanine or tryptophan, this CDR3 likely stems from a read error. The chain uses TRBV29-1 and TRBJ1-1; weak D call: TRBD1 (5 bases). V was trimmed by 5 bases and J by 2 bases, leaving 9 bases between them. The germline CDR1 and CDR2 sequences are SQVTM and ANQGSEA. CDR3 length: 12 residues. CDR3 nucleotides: TGCAGCGTTTCCGGGGGAAACACTGAAGCTTTCTTG. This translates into CSVSGGNTEAFL.

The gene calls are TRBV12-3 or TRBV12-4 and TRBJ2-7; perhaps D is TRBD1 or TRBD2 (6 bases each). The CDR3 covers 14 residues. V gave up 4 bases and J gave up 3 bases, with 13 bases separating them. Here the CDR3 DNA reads TGTGCCAGCAGTTCGAGGGGGGAGAGCTACGAGCAGTACTTC. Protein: CASSSRGESYEQYF.

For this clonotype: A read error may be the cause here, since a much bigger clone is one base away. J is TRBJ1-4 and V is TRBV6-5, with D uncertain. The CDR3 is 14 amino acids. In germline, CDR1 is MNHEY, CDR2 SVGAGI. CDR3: CDSSYGRPTDRLFF. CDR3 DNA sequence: TGTGACAGCAGTTACGGACGTCCTACCGATAGACTGTTTTTT.

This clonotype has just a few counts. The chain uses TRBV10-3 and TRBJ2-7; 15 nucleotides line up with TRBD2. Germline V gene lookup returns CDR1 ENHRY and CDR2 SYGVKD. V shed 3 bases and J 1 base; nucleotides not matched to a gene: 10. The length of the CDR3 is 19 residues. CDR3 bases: TGTGCCATCAGTGAAGGACTAGCGGGAGGGCCGATGGAATCCTACGAGCAGTACTTC. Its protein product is CAISEGLAGGPMESYEQYF.

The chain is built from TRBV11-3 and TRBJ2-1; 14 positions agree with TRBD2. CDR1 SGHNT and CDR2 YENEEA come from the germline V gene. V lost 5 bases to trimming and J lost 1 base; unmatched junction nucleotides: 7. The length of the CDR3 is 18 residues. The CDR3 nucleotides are TGTGCCAGCAGCCCCGGGACTAGCGGGAGTCTATCCTACAATGAGCAGTTCTTC. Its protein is CASSPGTSGSLSYNEQFF. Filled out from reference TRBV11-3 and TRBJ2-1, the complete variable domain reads EAGVVQSPRYKIIEKKQPVAFWCNPISGHNTLYWYLQNLGQGPELLIRYENEEAVDDSQLPKDRFSAERLKGVDSTLKIQPAELGDSAVYLCASSPGTSGSLSYNEQFFGPGTRLTVL.

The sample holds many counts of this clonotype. As DNA, the CDR3 is TGCAGTGCTAGAGATGTCTTCCCTGGACAGCACTATGGCTACACCTTC. The encoded protein is CSARDVFPGQHYGYTF. The chain combines TRBV20-1 with TRBJ1-2; tentative D call: TRBD1 (6 bases). The CDR3 contains 16 residues. V lost 0 bases to trimming and J lost 3 bases, with 17 bases between them. CDR1 and CDR2 (germline): DFQATT, SNEGSKA (reference sequence).

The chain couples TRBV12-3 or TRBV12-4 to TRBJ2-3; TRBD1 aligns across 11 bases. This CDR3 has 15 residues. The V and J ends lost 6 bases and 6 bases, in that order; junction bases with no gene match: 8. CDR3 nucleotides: TGTGCCAGCAGCGAGGGGACAGGGGGTTGGGATACGCAGTATTTT. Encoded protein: CASSEGTGGWDTQYF.

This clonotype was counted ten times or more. CDR3 amino acids: CASSLVGFAPLHF. The CDR3 DNA reads as TGTGCCAGCAGCTTAGTGGGGTTCGCACCCCTCCACTTT. The chain uses TRBV7-9 and TRBJ1-6; D gene unclear. In germline, CDR1 is SEHNR, CDR2 FQNEAQ (reference sequence). V was trimmed by 1 base and J by 11 bases, leaving 9 bases between them. The CDR3 loop spans 13 amino acids.

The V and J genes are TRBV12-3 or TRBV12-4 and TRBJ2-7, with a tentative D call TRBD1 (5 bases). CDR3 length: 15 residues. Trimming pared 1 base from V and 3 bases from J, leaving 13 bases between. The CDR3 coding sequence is TGTGCCAGCAGTTTAGTAGCCAGGGATCTCTACGAGCAGTACTTC. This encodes CASSLVARDLYEQYF.

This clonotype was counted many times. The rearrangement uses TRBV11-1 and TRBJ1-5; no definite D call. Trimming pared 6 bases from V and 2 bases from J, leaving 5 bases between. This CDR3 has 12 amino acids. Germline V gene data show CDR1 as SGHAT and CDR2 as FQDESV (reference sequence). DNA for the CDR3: TGTGCCAGCAGGGAACGCAATCAGCCCCAGCATTTT. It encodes CASRERNQPQHF.

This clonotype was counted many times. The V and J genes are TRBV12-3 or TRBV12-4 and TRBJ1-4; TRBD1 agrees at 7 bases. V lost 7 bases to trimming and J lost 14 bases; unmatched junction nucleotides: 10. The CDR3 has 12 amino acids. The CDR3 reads CASTPTGFNLFF. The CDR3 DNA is TGTGCCAGCACCCCGACAGGGTTCAATCTGTTTTTT.

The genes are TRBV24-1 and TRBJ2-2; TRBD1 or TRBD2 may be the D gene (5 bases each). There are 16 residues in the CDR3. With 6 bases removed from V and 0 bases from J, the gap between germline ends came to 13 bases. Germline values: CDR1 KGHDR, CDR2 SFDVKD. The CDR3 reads CATSSARDANTGELFF. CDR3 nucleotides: TGTGCCACCAGTTCAGCCCGGGACGCGAACACCGGGGAGCTGTTTTTT.

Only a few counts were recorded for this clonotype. The DNA of the CDR3 is TGTGCCAGCAGCCAAAACACGGGGGGCAACTATGGCTACACCTTC. This encodes CASSQNTGGNYGYTF. The gene calls are TRBV3-1 and TRBJ1-2; weak D call: TRBD1 (6 bases). Germline CDR1 and CDR2: LGHDT and YNNKEL (reference sequence). V lost 2 bases to trimming and J lost 2 bases, with 12 bases between them. The length of the CDR3 is 15 residues.

CDR3 DNA: TGTGCCAGCAGTTACTCGGGGACAGGGGATTGGTACGAGCAGTACTTC. Protein: CASSYSGTGDWYEQYF. The chain has TRBV6-5 and TRBJ2-7; 10 bases align to TRBD1. CDR1 and CDR2 from the germline V gene are MNHEY and SVGAGI. CDR3 length: 16 residues. With 0 bases clipped from V and 4 bases from J, the junction kept 6 bases outside the gene matches.

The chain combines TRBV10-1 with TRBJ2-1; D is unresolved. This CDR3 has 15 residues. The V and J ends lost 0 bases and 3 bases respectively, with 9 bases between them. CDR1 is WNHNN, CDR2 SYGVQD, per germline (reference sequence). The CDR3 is CASSESGQSYNEQFF. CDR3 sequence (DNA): TGCGCCAGCAGTGAGTCGGGCCAGAGCTACAATGAGCAGTTCTTC.

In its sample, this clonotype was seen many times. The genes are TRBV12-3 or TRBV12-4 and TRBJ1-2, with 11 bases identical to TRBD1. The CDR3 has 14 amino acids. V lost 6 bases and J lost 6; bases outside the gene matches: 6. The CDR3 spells CASRESDRGHGYTF. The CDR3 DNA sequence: TGTGCCAGCAGGGAGTCGGACAGGGGGCATGGCTACACCTTC.

The CDR3 loop reads CASSLTMDPTYYNEQFF. DNA for the CDR3: TGCGCCAGCTCGCTAACAATGGACCCGACCTACTACAATGAGCAGTTCTTC. V usage is TRBV10-1 and J usage is TRBJ2-1; D is undetermined. The CDR3 totals 17 residues. Germline-derived CDR1 and CDR2 are WNHNN and SYGVQD (reference sequence). The V and J ends lost 8 bases and 3 bases respectively, with 23 bases between them.

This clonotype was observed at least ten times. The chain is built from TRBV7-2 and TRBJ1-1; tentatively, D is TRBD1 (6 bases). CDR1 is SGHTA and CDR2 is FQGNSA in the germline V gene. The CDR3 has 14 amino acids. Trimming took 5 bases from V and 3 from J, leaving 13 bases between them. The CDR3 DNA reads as TGTGCCAGCAGCCCCGGTACAGGGTACACTGAAGCTTTCTTT. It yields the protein CASSPGTGYTEAFF.

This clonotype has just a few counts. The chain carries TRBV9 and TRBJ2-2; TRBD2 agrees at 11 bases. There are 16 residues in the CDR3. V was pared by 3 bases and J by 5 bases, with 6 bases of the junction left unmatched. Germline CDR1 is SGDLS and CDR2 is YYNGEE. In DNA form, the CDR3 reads TGTGCCAGCAGCGGTACTAGCGGGAGAAATACCGGGGAGCTGTTTTTT. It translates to CASSGTSGRNTGELFF.

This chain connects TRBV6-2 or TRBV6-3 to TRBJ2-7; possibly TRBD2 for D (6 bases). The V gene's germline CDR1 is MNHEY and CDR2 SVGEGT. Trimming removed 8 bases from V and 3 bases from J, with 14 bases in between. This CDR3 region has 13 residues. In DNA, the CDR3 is TGTGCCAGCTCCAGAGGAGGGGACTACGAGCAGTACTTC. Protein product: CASSRGGDYEQYF.

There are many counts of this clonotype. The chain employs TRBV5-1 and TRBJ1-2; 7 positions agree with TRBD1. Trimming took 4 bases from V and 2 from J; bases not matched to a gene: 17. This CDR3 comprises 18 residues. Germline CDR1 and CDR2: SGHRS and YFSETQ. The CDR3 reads CASSPPPDRPIVNYGYTF. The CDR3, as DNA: TGCGCCAGCAGCCCCCCACCGGACAGGCCAATTGTCAACTATGGCTACACCTTC.

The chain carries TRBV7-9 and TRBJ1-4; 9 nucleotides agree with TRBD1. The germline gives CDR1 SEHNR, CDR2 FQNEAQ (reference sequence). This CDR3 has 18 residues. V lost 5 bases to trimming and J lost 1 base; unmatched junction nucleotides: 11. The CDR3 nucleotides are TGTGCCAGCAGCCCTCCGACAGGGGGAGGCGGAACTAATGAAAAACTGTTTTTT. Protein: CASSPPTGGGGTNEKLFF.

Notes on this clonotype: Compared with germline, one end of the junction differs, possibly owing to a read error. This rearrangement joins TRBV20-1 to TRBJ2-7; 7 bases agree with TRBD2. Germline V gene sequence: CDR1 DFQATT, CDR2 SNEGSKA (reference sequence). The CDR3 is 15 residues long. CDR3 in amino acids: CSAGGVSLGSYKQYF. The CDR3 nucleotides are TGCAGTGCTGGGGGGGTCAGCCTGGGCTCCTACAAGCAGTACTTC.